This entry describes one T cell receptor (beta chain). Its antigen remains undetermined. No base quality values were provided; no much bigger clone lies one nucleotide off. These data come from a study of cytomegalovirus exposure and HLA in healthy donors (dated 2017 in TCRdb). In the study overall: In an earlier analysis of 587 of the donors, around 300 Gb of sequence data and just under 120 million unique TCR beta sequences from roughly 180 million T cells were reported. An early release that covered about 600 HLA-typed donors contained approximately 300 gigabases of sequencing data and approximately 85 million unique TCR sequences. Of the roughly 410 genotyped donors, roughly 80% were placed in the genetic ancestry cluster associated with self-reported Caucasian donors. The study aimed to test whether signatures of past pathogen exposure could be identified by cataloging public T cell receptors. The study used immunosequencing to profile the T cell repertoires of 600 to 850 subjects and linked those repertoires to cytomegalovirus serostatus. Besides the first cohort of approximately 670 subjects, a separate validation cohort made up of 120 or so different subjects was used. To predict cytomegalovirus infection status, the study brought together high-throughput TCR immunosequencing, statistical association of individual TCRs with disease status, and machine learning. To study patterns of TCR occurrence, a later analysis re-analyzed previously published TCR beta repertoires from around 660 donors and added high-resolution HLA genotyping. The later analysis used no new phenotypic data to find candidate immune exposures, relying instead on TCR beta sequences and their occurrence across donors. To decide whether each TCR beta V gene segment behaved as functional or pseudogenic, an earlier analysis of some 600 of the donors relied on high-throughput TCR beta sequencing. Donor age, sex, ethnicity and CMV serostatus were collected together with the repertoire data. A later genetic analysis took genome-wide SNP genotypes for about 55% of the 666 donors and used that subset as a discovery cohort. All discovery cohort repertoires had been generated using a single sequencing platform. Both class I and class II loci were covered by HLA typing, at four-digit resolution. Typing coverage varied by locus: about 620-640 donors for A, B, C, DRB1 and DQB1; more than 500 for DQA1; more than 600 for DPA1; around 450 for DPB1. Four or five DR-DQ haplotypes were handled as single units for association and clustering, since linkage in the cohort was strong. Among about 390 genotyped donors of the cohort, an average of about 240,000 unique TCR beta nucleotide sequences were sequenced per donor, roughly 18% of them non-productive.

From the cysteine through the valine, the CDR3 covers 14 amino acids. Here the CDR3 DNA is all that survives: 42 bases in frame from base 1. CDR1 SNHLY and CDR2 FYNNEI are derived from the germline V gene. V trim: 7 bases; J trim: 2 bases; unmatched bases: 8. The full study reports these points: The study gave a list of under 200 TCR beta chains associated with cytomegalovirus. In an earlier analysis of more than 450 of the donors, most TCR beta V segments were observed in productive rearrangements about 90% or about 30% of the time, broadly matching IMGT annotations. A later analysis found that most CMV-associated TCR beta chains appeared HLA-restricted, with HLA associations seemingly driven largely by CMV exposure. When HLA alleles, especially DR and DQ, strongly co-occurred, TCR associations were difficult to assign to individual alleles. Because the 87-base-pair reads could not distinguish some IMGT-functional V segments, including TRBV6-2 and TRBV6-3, those segments were excluded. The authors suggested that the approach could potentially be extended to other disease states and immunological phenotypes. A cluster of highly shared sequence variants was judged likely to be a technical artifact of the sequencing pipeline. Sequencing depth was assumed to be roughly uniform across donors in the presence/absence analyses, though that assumption may not hold. In this cohort, only TCR beta chains were sequenced, and detectable features were limited by the absence of alpha or paired-chain data. A further reported finding was that TCR beta sequences accurately predicted the HLA-A and HLA-B alleles for most subjects in the first cohort. Over 15 rarely observed V segments, including chromosome 9 orphons, were excluded from the earlier analysis of about 600 of the donors because counts were too low. A later analysis found that HLA-associated TCR beta chains were more clonally expanded and had lower generation probabilities than equally common non-associated chains. Specific HLA alleles were associated with 16,951 TCR beta sequences at a false discovery rate of 0.05 in a later analysis. CMV serostatus was the only immune exposure information available for the cohort. Correlated functional status among segregating V segments might reflect linkage disequilibrium, but an unknown experimental factor could not be ruled out. V-gene and J-gene trimming of TCR beta chains was associated with a missense DCLRE1C variant in a later genetic analysis, and the association was replicated in an independent cohort. Because some donors lacked HLA typing at each locus, the association tests relied only on the typed subset. While some public TCRs were present in many individuals, most TCR sequences turned up only very rarely across donors. In both the original and validation cohorts, the classifier was reported to diagnose cytomegalovirus status with high specificity and sensitivity. In vitro tests confirmed that a few of the cytomegalovirus-associated TCR beta chains recognize cytomegalovirus antigens. According to a later genetic analysis, donors in an Asian-associated ancestry cluster had fewer N-insertions in productive TCRs than the roughly 700-donor mean. According to a later analysis, TCR association rates differed among HLA loci, with DRB1 alleles showing the most associated TCRs and HLA-C alleles showing the fewest. Several of the top co-occurrence clusters appeared to be linked to parvovirus B19, influenza, CMV and Epstein-Barr virus, according to a later analysis.

In total, about 650 healthy bone marrow donors made up the cohort. At the time of sampling, every cohort member was nominally healthy, though immune exposures that went unrecorded were likely present. The donor tested CMV seronegative and was one of the 352 seronegative cohort members. A peripheral blood sample was collected from each donor, and TCR beta sequencing was performed on peripheral blood mononuclear cells. Genomic DNA was extracted from the blood cell samples with the Qiagen DNeasy Blood Extraction Kit. The protocol used for the library was the immunoSEQ multiplex PCR assay. The multiplex PCR relied on a mix of 60 forward primers for TCR Vbeta segments and 13 reverse primers for TCR Jbeta segments. Amplification of the CDR3 region of rearranged TCR beta genes was performed with a multiplex PCR assay on genomic DNA. The amplified TCR beta libraries were sequenced on the Illumina HiSeq System as 87-base-pair reads. The authors processed their data as follows. In a later analysis, around 80 million unique TCR beta chains were counted across the 650 to 700 repertoires, and about 10 million of these chains were shared by at least two donors. Raw reads were error-corrected and collapsed into unique sequences with a nearest-neighbor algorithm that merged closely related sequences to remove PCR and sequencing errors. CDR3 sequences were aligned to IMGT reference sequences to assign V, D and J gene segments. For a sequence to be retained, at least a six-nucleotide match to both a V gene segment and a J gene segment was required. A rearrangement was called productive if the CDR3 had no stop codons and remained in frame with V and J, and every other rearrangement was called non-productive. Following IMGT convention, CDR3 was defined as the stretch from the second conserved V-encoded cysteine up to the conserved J-encoded phenylalanine. The earlier analysis of about 610 of the donors excluded any sequence lacking an unambiguous match to a single V gene segment. In an earlier analysis of roughly 500 of the donors, V segments were called functional above 56.7% productive rearrangements and were called segregating when the between-donor standard deviation exceeded 5%. A statistical classification framework was built to diagnose cytomegalovirus status from the catalog of TCR beta chain sequences. V and J gene assignment, in a later analysis, came from comparing TCR nucleotide sequences with IMGT/GENE-DB human TR gene sequences. Using the TCRdist pipeline, a later analysis assigned CDR3 sequences along with most-parsimonious VDJ recombination scenarios. In a later analysis, every TCR beta chain was defined by the combination of its CDR3 amino acid sequence and its V-gene family, and reads without a unique V-gene family were dropped. As a way to deal with suspected cross-contamination and a sequencing artifact, a later analysis dropped more than 500 nucleotide sequences that were highly shared and had low generation probability. In a later analysis, a clonal expansion index was calculated for each public chain from normalized within-repertoire ranks of inferred template counts. A later analysis computed generation probabilities with a VDJ recombination model fitted to out-of-frame rearrangements, and checked the results against IGoR. In a later analysis, TCR-TCR, TCR-HLA and TCR-CMV co-occurrence was scored with hypergeometric tests, and a repertoire-size bias correction was applied to TCR pairs. False discovery rates were estimated in a later analysis by permuting HLA or CMV assignments 20 times. A later analysis grouped co-occurring TCRs with DBSCAN, adding TCRdist sequence similarity when clustering within HLA-allele-positive subsets. Repertoires with fewer than 30,000 or more than 120,000 public chains were left out of co-occurrence clustering, as were about 5 repertoires with anomalous nucleotide sharing. This is the immuneACCESS table as TCRdb keeps it, with only in-frame sequences that have V and J called. A part of the clones is gone; compared with another copy, unresolved V genes explain less than half, and the rest is unexplained. Clonal size and the V and J genes are those of that table, whereas D and trimming came from the DNA. The sample table records about 140,000 clones; more than 65% of these occur just once. The ten largest clones add up to 1.5% to 2% of the sample.

This receptor was taken from a woman aged 25 to 39 in good health and CMV-seronegative. Sample: PBMCs. Rearrangement joined TRBV2 to TRBJ2-7; 7 central bases correspond to TRBD1. The DNA sequence is TGTGCCAGCATTCTTAGACAGGGAACCTACGAGCAGTACGTC. The resulting protein is CASILRQGTYEQYV.